This T cell receptor (beta chain) stems from a study of T-cell memory formation after mild COVID-19. Study overall: TCR clusters largely stayed donor specific.

Trimming took 6 bases from V and 1 from J, leaving 18 bases between them. The CDR3 extends over 16 amino acids. Germline V gene sequence: CDR1 MNHNY, CDR2 SVGAGI (reference sequence). Study results and caveats: Among clones peaking at day 37 in the second wave, SARS-CoV-2 specificity remained unconfirmed. Mainly in CM and EM were contracting CD4+ clones; CD8+ were in EMRA.

This clonotype has a handful of counts. Its matching antigen is unknown. TCRdb itself ran the 5' RACE reads through MiXCR, one entry per CDR3 protein. The table has 400,000 to 500,000 distinct CDR3 sequences, around 19% seen once; the top ten hold 7.5% to 10%. The rearrangement uses TRBV6-6 and TRBJ1-1, with TRBD1 as a possible D gene (6 bases). The sequence was obtained from an adult woman who had mild COVID-19 (a few samples of this study predate the infection). Cell type and time point are not known. Sequenced input: PBMCs or a T cell subset sorted from them (not recorded which). This chain's CDR3 is CASSREGVGWNTEAFF. In nucleotides, the CDR3 is TGTGCCAGCAGCCGTGAGGGGGTGGGTTGGAACACTGAAGCTTTCTTT.